This is a list of T cell receptor beta chains from one sample in a study of OX40 agonist ivuxolimab in advanced cancers. Repertoires were generated with immunoSEQ multiplex PCR, while TCRdb's copy carries only in-frame clones and drops some. The table records nearly 45,000 clones, about 80% of them present only once. The sequences come from CD4+ or CD8+ T cells sorted from blood, collected in a trial of the OX40 agonist ivuxolimab. The receptor set was obtained from an adult with an advanced solid tumor such as melanoma, head and neck, liver or kidney cancer. Both conserved end residues are part of each CDR3. The order of the fields is J gene, D gene, clone size, V gene, CDR3 DNA, CDR3 protein. A D gene is named only where the DNA matches it firmly. Size values are once, few and many counts, or a class for expanded clones, and some rows have none.

j_call: TRBJ1-4
d_call: TRBD1
clone_size: few
v_call: TRBV5-1
cdr3_nt: TGCGCCAGCAGCTTGAATGGACAGGGGGCGACTAGAGAAAAACTGTTTTTT
cdr3_aa: CASSLNGQGATREKLFF

j_call: TRBJ2-3
d_call: TRBD2
clone_size: once
v_call: TRBV7-9
cdr3_nt: TGTGCCAGCAGCTCGAGGACTAGCGGGCTCGGTAATACGCAGTATTTT
cdr3_aa: CASSSRTSGLGNTQYF

j_call: TRBJ2-7
d_call: .
clone_size: .
v_call: TRBV11-2
cdr3_nt: TGTGCCAGCAGCAGGACGTACTGGGCCTCCTACGAGCAGTACTTC
cdr3_aa: CASSRTYWASYEQYF

j_call: TRBJ1-1
d_call: .
clone_size: .
v_call: TRBV18
cdr3_nt: TGTGCCAGCTCACCACCGGGGATGGCTGAAGCTTTCTTT
cdr3_aa: CASSPPGMAEAFF

j_call: TRBJ2-5
d_call: TRBD2
clone_size: .
v_call: TRBV15
cdr3_nt: TGTGCCACCAGCAGAGTTCGCGGGCGGGAGGAGACCCAGTACTTC
cdr3_aa: CATSRVRGREETQYF

j_call: TRBJ1-2
d_call: .
clone_size: .
v_call: TRBV7-9
cdr3_nt: TGTGCCAGCAGCTTAGAGGGATTCTATGGCTACACCTTC
cdr3_aa: CASSLEGFYGYTF

j_call: TRBJ2-3
d_call: .
clone_size: .
v_call: TRBV29-1
cdr3_nt: TGCAGCGTTGAAACAGGAACAGATACGCAGTATTTT
cdr3_aa: CSVETGTDTQYF

j_call: TRBJ2-1
d_call: .
clone_size: .
v_call: TRBV18
cdr3_nt: TGTGCCAGCGCCCCCGGGTCTCATGTTGCGAATGAGCAGTTCTTC
cdr3_aa: CASAPGSHVANEQFF

j_call: TRBJ2-2
d_call: .
clone_size: .
v_call: TRBV10-3
cdr3_nt: TGTGCCATCAGTGACGTGGATCCCGGGGAGCTGTTTTTT
cdr3_aa: CAISDVDPGELFF

j_call: TRBJ2-1
d_call: .
clone_size: .
v_call: TRBV7-9
cdr3_nt: TGTGCCAGCAGCCCGCGGGGTAGTGAGCAGTTCTTC
cdr3_aa: CASSPRGSEQFF

j_call: TRBJ1-4
d_call: .
clone_size: once
v_call: TRBV5-6
cdr3_nt: TGTGCCAGCAGCTTTTCAGGGTTGGCTAATGAAAAACTGTTTTTT
cdr3_aa: CASSFSGLANEKLFF

j_call: TRBJ2-1
d_call: .
clone_size: .
v_call: TRBV2
cdr3_nt: TGTGCCACCGCGGGGCAGGGGGTTAATGAGCAGTTCTTC
cdr3_aa: CATAGQGVNEQFF

j_call: TRBJ1-5
d_call: .
clone_size: once
v_call: TRBV4-1
cdr3_nt: TGCGCCAGCAGCCAAGAGGGGGCGAATAGCAATCAGCCCCAGCATTTT
cdr3_aa: CASSQEGANSNQPQHF

j_call: TRBJ2-2
d_call: TRBD1
clone_size: .
v_call: TRBV9
cdr3_nt: TGTGCCAGCAGCTTGTCAGCCGGGACAGACACCGGGGAGCTGTTTTTT
cdr3_aa: CASSLSAGTDTGELFF

j_call: TRBJ2-1
d_call: TRBD1
clone_size: .
v_call: TRBV18
cdr3_nt: TGTGCCAGCTCGCCGGACAGGTACTACAATGAGCAGTTCTTC
cdr3_aa: CASSPDRYYNEQFF

j_call: TRBJ2-1
d_call: TRBD2
clone_size: .
v_call: TRBV6-5
cdr3_nt: TGTGCCAGGCCATGGAGCGGGGGGGCTTATGAGCAGTTCTTC
cdr3_aa: CARPWSGGAYEQFF

j_call: TRBJ1-5
d_call: TRBD1
clone_size: .
v_call: TRBV4-1
cdr3_nt: TGCGCCAGCAGCCAAGAGGTTGGGACAGCTAGCAATCAGCCCCAGCATTTT
cdr3_aa: CASSQEVGTASNQPQHF

j_call: TRBJ1-3
d_call: .
clone_size: .
v_call: TRBV30
cdr3_nt: TGTGCCTGGACCGCTGGGGGCCCTGGAAACACCATATATTTT
cdr3_aa: CAWTAGGPGNTIYF

j_call: TRBJ2-3
d_call: TRBD2
clone_size: .
v_call: TRBV9
cdr3_nt: TGTGCCAGCAGCGTAGGTAGCGGGAGTCCCTCGGGCCCAGATACGCAGTATTTT
cdr3_aa: CASSVGSGSPSGPDTQYF

j_call: TRBJ2-3
d_call: .
clone_size: .
v_call: TRBV2
cdr3_nt: TGTGCCAGCAGTAGAAGCGCTGATACAGATACGCAGTATTTT
cdr3_aa: CASSRSADTDTQYF

j_call: TRBJ2-7
d_call: .
clone_size: once
v_call: TRBV7-2
cdr3_nt: TGTGCCAGCAGCTTAAACCCGGGACAAAACTACGAGCAGTACTTC
cdr3_aa: CASSLNPGQNYEQYF

j_call: TRBJ1-1
d_call: .
clone_size: .
v_call: TRBV18
cdr3_nt: TGTGCCAGCTCACCACCCGGGCAGATCACTGAAGCTTTCTTT
cdr3_aa: CASSPPGQITEAFF

j_call: TRBJ1-3
d_call: .
clone_size: .
v_call: TRBV15
cdr3_nt: TGTGCCACCAGCTGGGGAAGGAATGGAAACACCATATATTTT
cdr3_aa: CATSWGRNGNTIYF

j_call: TRBJ2-1
d_call: .
clone_size: .
v_call: TRBV9
cdr3_nt: TGTGCCAGCAGCGTAGCTACGGTGCGGGGCAATGAGCAGTTCTTC
cdr3_aa: CASSVATVRGNEQFF

j_call: TRBJ2-2
d_call: .
clone_size: .
v_call: TRBV5-8
cdr3_nt: TGTGCCAGCAGCCTGAATACAGTAGGCACCGGGGAGCTGTTTTTT
cdr3_aa: CASSLNTVGTGELFF

j_call: TRBJ1-3
d_call: TRBD1
clone_size: .
v_call: TRBV5-1
cdr3_nt: TGCGCCAGCAGCTACCTACCCGACAGGGGGCGAGGAAACACCATATATTTT
cdr3_aa: CASSYLPDRGRGNTIYF

j_call: TRBJ1-1
d_call: .
clone_size: .
v_call: TRBV10-3
cdr3_nt: TGTGCCATCAGTGAGTCCATGCAGGGTAGGGCTGAAGCTTTCTTT
cdr3_aa: CAISESMQGRAEAFF

j_call: TRBJ1-5
d_call: .
clone_size: once
v_call: TRBV21-1
cdr3_nt: TGTGCCAGCAGCAAGGGCAGCAATCAGCCCCAGCATTTT
cdr3_aa: CASSKGSNQPQHF

j_call: TRBJ1-2
d_call: TRBD1
clone_size: many
v_call: TRBV9
cdr3_nt: TGTGCCAGCAGCGCGGGACAGAGCTATGGCTACACCTTC
cdr3_aa: CASSAGQSYGYTF

j_call: TRBJ2-5
d_call: .
clone_size: .
v_call: TRBV5-1
cdr3_nt: TGCGCCAGCAGCCCGGGACTGATCAAAGAGACCCAGTACTTC
cdr3_aa: CASSPGLIKETQYF

j_call: TRBJ1-1
d_call: .
clone_size: .
v_call: TRBV5-1
cdr3_nt: TGCGCCAGCAGCTTGGCGCGGGGGGCGGTGGGAACTGAAGCTTTCTTT
cdr3_aa: CASSLARGAVGTEAFF

j_call: TRBJ2-3
d_call: .
clone_size: .
v_call: TRBV7-9
cdr3_nt: TGTGCCAGCAGCTTGAGGGGGACTAGCACAGATACGCAGTATTTT
cdr3_aa: CASSLRGTSTDTQYF

j_call: TRBJ1-2
d_call: .
clone_size: few
v_call: TRBV30
cdr3_nt: TGTGCCTGGAGCACGGGGAACTATGGCTACACCTTC
cdr3_aa: CAWSTGNYGYTF

j_call: TRBJ1-6
d_call: .
clone_size: .
v_call: TRBV2
cdr3_nt: TGTGCCAGCAGTGCCCGGGAGCCTGATAATTCACCCCTCCACTTT
cdr3_aa: CASSAREPDNSPLHF

j_call: TRBJ2-1
d_call: TRBD2
clone_size: once
v_call: TRBV7-9
cdr3_nt: TGTGCCAGCAGCCAACTAGCGGGAGGATACAATGAGCAGTTCTTC
cdr3_aa: CASSQLAGGYNEQFF

j_call: TRBJ2-3
d_call: .
clone_size: .
v_call: TRBV9
cdr3_nt: TGTGCCAGCAGCCGGGACTGGGCGGGAGATACGCAGTATTTT
cdr3_aa: CASSRDWAGDTQYF

j_call: TRBJ1-5
d_call: .
clone_size: .
v_call: TRBV30
cdr3_nt: TGTGCCTGGACAGGGCCGGACAGAAGAAATCAGCCCCAGCATTTT
cdr3_aa: CAWTGPDRRNQPQHF

j_call: TRBJ2-5
d_call: .
clone_size: .
v_call: TRBV7-2
cdr3_nt: TGTGCCAGCAGCTTAGGAGTCTATAAGGAGACCCAGTACTTC
cdr3_aa: CASSLGVYKETQYF

j_call: TRBJ1-5
d_call: .
clone_size: .
v_call: TRBV2
cdr3_nt: TGTGCCAGCAGTGTCCGGGGGATCGATCAGCCCCAGCATTTT
cdr3_aa: CASSVRGIDQPQHF

j_call: TRBJ2-5
d_call: .
clone_size: .
v_call: TRBV18
cdr3_nt: TGTGCCAGCTCACCAGGGCAGAAAGAGACCCAGTACTTC
cdr3_aa: CASSPGQKETQYF

j_call: TRBJ2-1
d_call: .
clone_size: once
v_call: TRBV7-7
cdr3_nt: TGTGCTAGCAGGGTCCAGGGCGCCTACAATGAGCAGTTCTTC
cdr3_aa: CASRVQGAYNEQFF

j_call: TRBJ2-5
d_call: .
clone_size: few
v_call: TRBV7-2
cdr3_nt: TGTGCCAGCAGCCAACCGGTCTCAGAGACCCAGTACTTC
cdr3_aa: CASSQPVSETQYF

j_call: TRBJ2-7
d_call: TRBD1
clone_size: .
v_call: TRBV11-2
cdr3_nt: TGTGCCAGCAGCCCGCGACAGGGGCCCTACGAGCAGTACTTC
cdr3_aa: CASSPRQGPYEQYF

j_call: TRBJ2-7
d_call: TRBD1
clone_size: .
v_call: TRBV4-3
cdr3_nt: TGCGCCAGCAGCCAGGATTACAGGGGAGTCTTGTACGAGCAGTACTTC
cdr3_aa: CASSQDYRGVLYEQYF

j_call: TRBJ2-5
d_call: .
clone_size: .
v_call: TRBV25-1
cdr3_nt: TGTGCCAGCAGTGAATTCCGGGACAAAGAGACCCAGTACTTC
cdr3_aa: CASSEFRDKETQYF

j_call: TRBJ2-3
d_call: TRBD1
clone_size: .
v_call: TRBV5-5
cdr3_nt: TGTGCCAGCAGCTTACTCGGGGACAGGAGACCAGATACGCAGTATTTT
cdr3_aa: CASSLLGDRRPDTQYF

j_call: TRBJ2-1
d_call: .
clone_size: once
v_call: TRBV29-1
cdr3_nt: TGCAGCGCCTCCTCCGGAGTTTCGGGGCTTGAGCAGTTCTTC
cdr3_aa: CSASSGVSGLEQFF

j_call: TRBJ2-7
d_call: .
clone_size: .
v_call: TRBV7-2
cdr3_nt: TGTGCCAGCACCCGGGACCCACGTCTCCACGAGCAGTACTTC
cdr3_aa: CASTRDPRLHEQYF

j_call: TRBJ1-2
d_call: .
clone_size: .
v_call: TRBV30
cdr3_nt: TGTGCCTGGAGTGTACCGGGGATGGGCTATGGCTACACCTTC
cdr3_aa: CAWSVPGMGYGYTF

j_call: TRBJ1-1
d_call: .
clone_size: few
v_call: TRBV7-2
cdr3_nt: TGTGCCAGCAGCGTACGGGCGAGGAGCACTGAAGCTTTCTTT
cdr3_aa: CASSVRARSTEAFF

j_call: TRBJ2-1
d_call: TRBD2
clone_size: .
v_call: TRBV7-3
cdr3_nt: TGTGCCAGCTCCCCGGCTAGCGGGAGTTGGAATGAGCAGTTCTTC
cdr3_aa: CASSPASGSWNEQFF

j_call: TRBJ2-7
d_call: .
clone_size: few
v_call: TRBV30
cdr3_nt: TGTGCCTGGGCAAGGGTCTTCATCTCACCCTACGAGCAGTACTTC
cdr3_aa: CAWARVFISPYEQYF

j_call: TRBJ1-2
d_call: .
clone_size: .
v_call: TRBV7-2
cdr3_nt: TGTGCCAGCAGCCTCCAACCGGCGGGCTATGGCTACACCTTC
cdr3_aa: CASSLQPAGYGYTF